The subject of this entry is one T cell receptor beta chain. These data come from a study of CD8 T cells in Susac syndrome. CDR3 length: 14 residues. With 5 bases removed from V and 5 bases from J, the gap between germline ends came to 13 bases. The germline gives CDR1 SEHNR, CDR2 FQNEAQ (reference sequence). cDNA came from around 0.54 to 1 ug RNA primed by random hexamers. TCRdb re-analysed the immunoSEQ multiplex PCR reads in MiXCR, keeping a single row per CDR3 protein. The table includes about 290,000 distinct CDR3 sequences, roughly 85% detected once. V usage is TRBV7-9 and J usage is TRBJ1-5; maybe TRBD1 (5 bases). The origin of this receptor is a human donor with multiple sclerosis. Sequenced sample: CD8+ T cells from PBMCs. This CDR3 reads CASSPGIGDQPQHF. CDR3 in DNA: TGTGCCAGCAGCCCCGGGATAGGGGATCAGCCCCAGCATTTT. The full variable domain, its missing parts supplied by reference TRBV7-9 and TRBJ1-5, is DTGVSQNPRHKITKRGQNVTFRCDPISEHNRLYWYRQTLGQGPEFLTYFQNEAQLEKSRLLSDRFSAERPKGSFSTLEIQRTEQGDSAMYLCASSPGIGDQPQHFGDGTRLSIL.